The 16 T cell receptor beta chains below were found in one sample sequenced in a study of Ad26.COV2.S vaccination and SARS-CoV-2 variants. This table comes from immunoSEQ multiplex PCR, and its TCRdb copy is limited to in-frame clones, with some not included. The sample yields hundreds of thousands of clones, roughly 90% seen once. As for treatment: around 19 received Ad26.COV2.S at low or high dose, single or two shots; about 5 received placebo; per-sample allocation not given. Material that was analyzed had been drawn on day 63 after the first vaccine or placebo injection. This specimen consisted of peripheral blood, obtained in a trial of Ad26.COV2.S vaccine versus placebo. The receptors here all came from a person aged 18-65 years who received the Ad26.COV2.S COVID-19 vaccine or a placebo.

The chain has TRBV12-3 or TRBV12-4 and TRBJ2-5; TRBD1 agrees at 10 bases. The CDR3 extends over 13 amino acids. With 6 bases clipped from V and 4 bases from J, the junction kept 2 bases outside the gene matches. The CDR3 region is CASRDRGPETQYF. The CDR3 DNA reads TGTGCCAGCAGAGACAGGGGGCCAGAGACCCAGTACTTC.

The chain links TRBV19 to TRBJ1-1; no reliable D call. This CDR3 is built from 13 residues. Per germline, CDR1 LNHDA and CDR2 SQIVND (reference sequence). Trimming stripped 3 bases from V and 1 base from J, with 6 bases between. The CDR3: CASSIWSNTEAFF. DNA for the CDR3: TGTGCCAGTAGTATTTGGTCGAACACTGAAGCTTTCTTT.

The gene calls are TRBV14 and TRBJ2-5, with TRBD2 matching over 7 bases. This CDR3 comprises 14 residues. V trimming: 3 bases; J trimming: 5 bases; junction bases outside the gene matches: 6. The germline V gene has CDR1 SGHDN and CDR2 FVKESK. CDR3 loop: CASSHWGGAETQYF. CDR3 DNA sequence: TGTGCCAGCAGCCATTGGGGGGGAGCGGAGACCCAGTACTTC.

This clone was counted between two and nine times. The chain is built from TRBV6-5 and TRBJ1-4; D gene uncertain. Germline loops: CDR1 MNHEY, CDR2 SVGAGI. The CDR3 sequence is 11 residues long. V was cut by 10 bases and J by 8 bases, with 11 bases left in between. CDR3 nucleotide sequence: TGTGCCACCGGACGGCTGGAAAAACTGTTTTTT. Encoded protein: CATGRLEKLFF.

The chain combines TRBV19 with TRBJ2-7; D might be TRBD2 (5 bases). In germline, CDR1 is LNHDA, CDR2 SQIVND (reference sequence). V was trimmed by 7 bases and J by 0 bases, leaving 7 bases between them. This CDR3 region has 12 residues. The CDR3 DNA reads as TGTGCCAGTAAAGGGAGCTCCTACGAGCAGTACTTC. Its translation: CASKGSSYEQYF.

V usage is TRBV7-2 and J usage is TRBJ2-7, with D perhaps matching TRBD1 (6 bases). Germline assignment: CDR1 SGHTA and CDR2 FQGNSA. The CDR3 spans 14 residues. Trimming cost V 5 bases and J 6 bases, with 17 bases left between them. As DNA, the CDR3 is TGTGCCAGCAGCCCAGAGGGACAATCGAGCGAGCAGTACTTC. Amino acid sequence: CASSPEGQSSEQYF.

This clone was observed a few times. This CDR3 reads CASSQDGVNSGNTIYF. The CDR3 region has the DNA TGTGCCAGCAGCCAAGATGGAGTGAACTCTGGAAACACCATATATTTT. The rearrangement uses TRBV4-2 and TRBJ1-3, with unresolved D. Germline CDR1 LGHNA, CDR2 YNFKEQ. V was pared by 0 bases and J by 0 bases, with 9 bases between. This CDR3 has 16 amino acids.

V is TRBV7-9 and J is TRBJ2-2; TRBD2 might be the D (5 bases). Germline loops: CDR1 SEHNR, CDR2 FQNEAQ (reference sequence). V lost 5 bases to trimming and J lost 1 base, with 14 bases between them. The CDR3 covers 16 residues. CDR3 DNA sequence: TGTGCCAGCAGCCCCCCCGGACTGTGGAACACCGGGGAGCTGTTTTTT. It translates to CASSPPGLWNTGELFF. Looking up the rest from reference TRBV7-9 and TRBJ2-2 gives the full variable domain: DTGVSQNPRHKITKRGQNVTFRCDPISEHNRLYWYRQTLGQGPEFLTYFQNEAQLEKSRLLSDRFSAERPKGSFSTLEIQRTEQGDSAMYLCASSPPGLWNTGELFFGEGSRLTVL.

J is TRBJ1-3 and V is TRBV12-5; the D is unclear. The V gene's germline CDR1 is LGHNT and CDR2 FRNRAP. CDR3 length: 12 residues. Trimming took off 4 bases at V and 7 bases at J, with 8 bases between the two ends. DNA for the CDR3: TGTGCTAGTGGTTCGGACGCTAACACCATATATTTT. Protein sequence: CASGSDANTIYF.

The DNA of the CDR3 is TGCAGCGTTGAAAACGGCTCACCCTACGGCGAGCAGTACTTC. Translating it yields CSVENGSPYGEQYF. This chain connects TRBV29-1 to TRBJ2-7; D call uncertain. V lost 2 bases and J lost 6, with 17 bases in between. The CDR3 sequence is 14 residues long. The germline gives CDR1 SQVTM, CDR2 ANQGSEA.

The V gene is TRBV5-1, the J gene TRBJ2-7, with TRBD1 matching over 10 bases. Trimming took 4 bases from V and 2 from J; bases not matched to a gene: 12. The V gene's germline CDR1 is SGHRS and CDR2 YFSETQ. The CDR3 has 17 amino acids. The CDR3 DNA reads as TGCGCCAGCAGCCCACACATTGGGACAGGGGATCCCTACGAGCAGTACTTC. Its translation: CASSPHIGTGDPYEQYF.

This clone was detected only once. V is TRBV3-1 (or the pseudogene TRBV3-2) and J is TRBJ1-5; no reliable D call. Germline V gives CDR1 LGHDT, CDR2 YNNKEL (reference sequence). This CDR3 contains 13 residues. V lost 4 bases to trimming and J lost 7 bases, with 11 bases between them. The CDR3 region has the DNA TGTGCCAGCAGCCTGGATGTTACGCAGCCCCAGCATTTT. It translates to CASSLDVTQPQHF.

The chain joins TRBV27 to TRBJ2-7; no clear D. Trimming removed 6 bases from V and 2 bases from J, with 17 bases in between. Germline V gives CDR1 MNHEY, CDR2 SMNVEV (reference sequence). This CDR3 has 15 residues. The CDR3 DNA reads as TGTGCCAGCAGCCCTTACGGCGGTTCGACCTACGAGCAGTACTTC. Its protein product is CASSPYGGSTYEQYF.

CDR3: CAWSVRGWETQYF. The CDR3 DNA sequence: TGTGCCTGGAGTGTTAGAGGGTGGGAGACCCAGTACTTC. V usage is TRBV30 and J usage is TRBJ2-5; possibly TRBD2 for D (5 bases). Trimming removed 0 bases from V and 5 bases from J, with 10 bases in between. Per the germline V gene, CDR1 is GTSNPN and CDR2 is SVGIG (reference sequence). The CDR3 spans 13 residues. The full variable domain, in which reference TRBV30 and TRBJ2-5 provide the parts outside the CDR3, is SQTIHQWPATLVQPVGSPLSLECTVEGTSNPNLYWYRQAAGRGLQLLFYSVGIGQISSEVPQNLSASRPQDRQFILSSKKLLLSDSGFYLCAWSVRGWETQYFGPGTRLLVL.

For the CDR3, the DNA is TGTGCCAGCTCACGCACTCAAGAGACCCAGTACTTC. Amino acid sequence: CASSRTQETQYF. The chain uses TRBV18 and TRBJ2-5; D call uncertain. The germline V gene has CDR1 KGHSH and CDR2 LQKENI. The CDR3 covers 12 residues. V lost 4 bases, J lost 2 bases, and 5 bases lay in between.

The chain is built from TRBV10-3 and TRBJ2-7, with 7 bases identical to TRBD1. The CDR3 runs 13 residues. The germline CDR1 and CDR2 sequences are ENHRY and SYGVKD. With V trimmed by 10 bases and J by 4 bases, 10 bases remained unmatched. This CDR3 is CATARDSRYEQYF. In nucleotides, the CDR3 is TGTGCCACTGCAAGGGACAGTAGATACGAGCAGTACTTC.